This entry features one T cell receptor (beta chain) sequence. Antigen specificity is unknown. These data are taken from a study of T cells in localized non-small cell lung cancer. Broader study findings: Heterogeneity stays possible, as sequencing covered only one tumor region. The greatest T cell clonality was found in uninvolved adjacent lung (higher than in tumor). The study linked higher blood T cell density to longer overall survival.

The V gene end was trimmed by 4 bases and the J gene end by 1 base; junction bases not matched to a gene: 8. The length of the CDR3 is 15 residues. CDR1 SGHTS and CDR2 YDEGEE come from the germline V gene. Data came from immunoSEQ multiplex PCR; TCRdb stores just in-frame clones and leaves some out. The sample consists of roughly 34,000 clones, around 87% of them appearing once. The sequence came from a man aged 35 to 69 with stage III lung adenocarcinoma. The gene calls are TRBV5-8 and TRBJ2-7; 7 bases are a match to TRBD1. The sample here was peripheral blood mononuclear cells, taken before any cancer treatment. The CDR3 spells CASSDRDSLSYEQYF. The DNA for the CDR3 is TGTGCCAGCAGCGACCGGGACAGCCTTTCCTACGAGCAGTACTTC.